The next 30 T cell receptor beta chains were all read from a single sample in a study of T cells in localized non-small cell lung cancer. Measured with immunoSEQ multiplex PCR; TCRdb has only the in-frame clones, and not every one. The profile shows some 30,000 clones, 87% of them singletons. The sequenced sample was peripheral blood mononuclear cells, obtained before any cancer treatment. These receptors originate from a man between 40 and 75 years old with stage III lung adenocarcinoma.

The chain links TRBV2 to TRBJ2-5; D perhaps matches TRBD2 (5 bases). The CDR3 loop spans 14 amino acids. Germline CDR1 SNHLY, CDR2 FYNNEI. Trimming left V 5 bases short and J 4 bases short, with 14 bases between. The CDR3: CASSPHLGGETQYF. Written as DNA, the CDR3 is TGTGCCAGCAGTCCACACCTTGGAGGAGAGACCCAGTACTTC.

This rearrangement joins TRBV19 to TRBJ2-2; no reliable D call. This CDR3 contains 16 residues. The V end was cut by 2 bases, the J end by 0 bases, with 10 bases between. In germline, CDR1 is LNHDA, CDR2 SQIVND (reference sequence). This CDR3 is CASSIWASANTGELFF. The CDR3 region has the DNA TGTGCCAGTAGTATATGGGCAAGCGCGAACACCGGGGAGCTGTTTTTT.

V usage is TRBV10-3 and J usage is TRBJ1-1; 7 positions match TRBD1. CDR3 length: 13 amino acids. V gave up 5 bases and J gave up 6 bases; unmatched junction bases: 6. CDR1 and CDR2 (germline): ENHRY, SYGVKD. The CDR3 protein is CAISQDRPPEAFF. The CDR3, as DNA: TGTGCCATCAGTCAGGACAGGCCCCCTGAAGCTTTCTTT.

The genes are TRBV19 and TRBJ2-1, with a weak D call TRBD1 (6 bases). This CDR3 comprises 16 residues. V was pared by 7 bases and J by 2 bases, with 18 bases between. In germline, CDR1 is LNHDA, CDR2 SQIVND (reference sequence). The CDR3 DNA follows: TGTGCCAGTATTCAACAGGGTAGGGGTGCCTACAATGAGCAGTTCTTC. Its protein is CASIQQGRGAYNEQFF.

J is TRBJ2-2 and V is TRBV28, with 10 bases matching TRBD2. CDR1 is MDHEN and CDR2 is SYDVKM in the germline V gene. The CDR3 totals 16 residues. V was clipped by 8 bases and J by 4 bases; unmatched bases: 10. The CDR3 protein is CASQSGGGEGTGELFF. In nucleotides, the CDR3 is TGTGCCAGCCAGAGCGGGGGGGGCGAGGGCACCGGGGAGCTGTTTTTT.

This clone was found once. The chain combines TRBV6-5 with TRBJ2-1; D is possibly TRBD1 (5 bases). V shed 8 bases and J shed 4 bases, with 15 bases lying between them. Germline V CDR1 and CDR2: MNHEY, SVGAGI. This CDR3 contains 14 residues. As DNA, the CDR3 is TGTGCCAGCGGAAACTCAGGGCTTTACAATGAGCAGTTCTTC. Translation: CASGNSGLYNEQFF.

The rearrangement links TRBV30 to TRBJ1-1, with 8 nucleotides matching TRBD1. Losses at the gene ends were 5 bases for V and 6 bases for J; bases not matched to a gene: 2. The CDR3 sequence is 11 residues long. The V gene's germline CDR1 is GTSNPN and CDR2 SVGIG (reference sequence). In nucleotides, the CDR3 is TGTGCCTGGGCGACAGGGGCTGAAGCTTTCTTT. Translated, it gives CAWATGAEAFF.

V gene TRBV15 combines with J gene TRBJ2-1; 8 bases agree with TRBD2. Germline V gene data show CDR1 as LNHNV and CDR2 as YYDKDF (reference sequence). This CDR3 has 15 amino acids. The junction had 1 base not matched to a gene; V was cut back by 1 base and J by 2 bases. CDR3 sequence (DNA): TGTGCCACCAGCAGAGGGCGGGGGGCCTACAATGAGCAGTTCTTC. It yields the protein CATSRGRGAYNEQFF.

In this sample, this clone turned up once. The gene calls are TRBV10-3 and TRBJ2-5; the D gene is possibly TRBD2 (7 bases). The germline V and J ends were trimmed by 5 bases and 5 bases, with 15 bases remaining between them. The length of the CDR3 is 14 residues. Germline CDR1 is ENHRY and CDR2 is SYGVKD. This chain's CDR3 is CAISLGGALETQYF. The CDR3 DNA follows: TGTGCCATCAGTTTGGGGGGGGCTCTGGAGACCCAGTACTTC.

This clone occurred a few times. The chain couples TRBV7-8 to TRBJ1-5; D ambiguous. CDR1 and CDR2 from the germline V gene are SGHVS and FQNEAQ. Between the trimmed V and J ends, which lost 2 bases and 0 bases, there was a span of 8 bases. This CDR3 is 15 amino acids long. CDR3 amino acids: CASSLYSYSNQPQHF. The CDR3 DNA follows: TGTGCCAGCAGCTTATACAGTTATAGCAATCAGCCCCAGCATTTT.

J is TRBJ2-5 and V is TRBV11-2; TRBD1 agrees at 12 bases. The J segment lost 5 bases and the V segment lost 5 bases, leaving 9 bases of the junction unmatched. Germline CDR1 is SGHAT and CDR2 is FQNNGV. CDR3 length: 16 amino acids. In DNA, the CDR3 is TGTGCCAGCAGCATCCGAGGGACAGGGGGCTGGGAGACCCAGTACTTC. Its translation is CASSIRGTGGWETQYF.

This clone was found once. The rearrangement links TRBV18 to TRBJ1-2; possibly TRBD1 for D (5 bases). Germline-derived CDR1 and CDR2 are KGHSH and LQKENI. This CDR3 comprises 24 residues. Trimming left V 10 bases short and J 8 bases short, with 53 bases between. CDR3 in amino acids: CATPIRGETSLSKSGISLHLGYTF. For the CDR3, the DNA is TGTGCCACCCCAATACGCGGGGAAACATCCTTATCTAAGTCAGGGATATCCCTCCACTTGGGCTACACCTTC.

This clone was seen only once. The chain recombines TRBV4-1 with TRBJ1-1, with 7 nucleotides matching TRBD1. Losses at the gene ends were 4 bases for V and 2 bases for J; bases not matched to a gene: 7. The germline V gene has CDR1 MGHRA and CDR2 YSYEKL. There are 15 residues in the CDR3. The CDR3 region has the DNA TGCGCCAGCAGCCCCACAGGGACAGCTAACACTGAAGCTTTCTTT. This sequence encodes CASSPTGTANTEAFF.

The V gene is TRBV6-1, the J gene TRBJ1-1; no definite D call. Trimming removed 11 bases at V and 4 bases at J, with 17 bases between. This CDR3 has 13 residues. Germline CDR1 and CDR2: MNHNS and SASEGT. This CDR3 is CAATFGVSTEAFF. CDR3 in DNA: TGTGCCGCCACCTTTGGGGTTTCCACTGAAGCTTTCTTT.

The gene calls are TRBV14 and TRBJ2-7; 9 bases are a match to TRBD1. Germline CDR1 SGHDN, CDR2 FVKESK. With V trimmed by 2 bases and J by 5 bases, 10 bases remained unmatched. There are 16 residues in the CDR3. This CDR3 is CASSQYPPGTGNEQYF. The DNA for the CDR3 is TGTGCCAGCAGCCAATATCCCCCCGGGACAGGGAACGAGCAGTACTTC.

J is TRBJ1-1 and V is TRBV13; D is undetermined. This CDR3 is 12 amino acids long. Trimming took 6 bases from V and 1 from J, leaving 6 bases between them. The germline CDR1 and CDR2 sequences are PRHDT and FYEKMQ (reference sequence). CDR3 loop: CASSDPNTEAFF. CDR3 nucleotide sequence: TGTGCCAGCAGTGACCCGAACACTGAAGCTTTCTTT.

The chain is built from TRBV5-4 and TRBJ1-1, with no clear D. Germline V gives CDR1 SGHNT, CDR2 YYREEE (reference sequence). This CDR3 is built from 14 residues. V lost 4 bases, J lost 0 bases, and 10 bases lay in between. This chain's CDR3 is CASSPLTVNTEAFF. In DNA, the CDR3 is TGTGCCAGCAGCCCCCTAACAGTGAACACTGAAGCTTTCTTT.

The V gene is TRBV19, the J gene TRBJ1-4, with a possible D match to TRBD1 (5 bases). The V and J ends lost 6 bases and 3 bases respectively, with 8 bases between them. The CDR3 is 13 residues long. Germline V lookup: CDR1 LNHDA, CDR2 SQIVND (reference sequence). The CDR3 nucleotides read TGTGCCAGTAGAAGGGGAGCTAATGAAAAACTGTTTTTT. Protein: CASRRGANEKLFF.

V and J are TRBV4-3 and TRBJ1-2; D unresolved. The CDR3 extends over 17 amino acids. V was shortened by 0 bases and J by 2 bases, with 16 bases between the two germline ends. Germline V gene lookup returns CDR1 LGHNA and CDR2 YSLEER. The CDR3 DNA is TGCGCCAGCAGCCAAGATCTAGCGGGCACGCCAAACTATGGCTACACCTTC. Its translation: CASSQDLAGTPNYGYTF.

The gene calls are TRBV2 and TRBJ2-5; D gene uncertain. The CDR3 contains 15 residues. Germline CDR1 SNHLY, CDR2 FYNNEI. V lost 7 bases and J 7 bases, leaving 22 bases between the germline ends. CDR3 coding DNA: TGTGCCAGCACCCTAGGAGCAGGAGTAAGAGCGACCCAGTACTTC. As protein: CASTLGAGVRATQYF.

The chain joins TRBV12-5 to TRBJ2-1; perhaps TRBD1 as D (6 bases). Germline V gene sequence: CDR1 LGHNT, CDR2 FRNRAP. The CDR3 sequence is 15 residues long. The germline V and J ends were trimmed by 6 bases and 0 bases, with 12 bases remaining between them. CDR3 in amino acids: CASGLQGSSYNEQFF. As DNA, the CDR3 is TGTGCTAGTGGCTTACAGGGAAGCTCCTACAATGAGCAGTTCTTC.

The chain links TRBV7-8 to TRBJ2-3, with D perhaps TRBD1 (5 bases). V was cut by 4 bases and J by 4 bases, with 9 bases left in between. CDR1 and CDR2 (germline): SGHVS, FQNEAQ. CDR3 length: 13 residues. CDR3 DNA: TGTGCCAGCAGCTCGGACATCTCAGATACGCAGTATTTT. It codes for CASSSDISDTQYF.

This clone was observed a few times. This rearrangement joins TRBV6-5 to TRBJ2-7; D is uncertain. Between the trimmed V and J ends, which lost 0 bases and 0 bases, there was a span of 9 bases. Germline V gene lookup returns CDR1 MNHEY and CDR2 SVGAGI. The CDR3 has 15 amino acids. In DNA, the CDR3 is TGTGCCAGCAGTTACTCCCAGGTGAACTCCTACGAGCAGTACTTC. It specifies CASSYSQVNSYEQYF.

This chain connects TRBV21-1 to TRBJ2-3; TRBD2, the table's D call, was not compared with the DNA. TRBV21-1 is deemed a pseudogene. The CDR3 sequence is 15 residues long. As DNA, the CDR3 is TGTGCCAGCAGCAAAGTGCGTCCTAGCACAGATACGCAGTATTTT. The encoded protein is CASSKVRPSTDTQYF.

V is TRBV10-3 and J is TRBJ2-1, with 15 bases lining up with TRBD2. The CDR3 sequence is 16 residues long. The J segment lost 7 bases and the V segment lost 6 bases, leaving 7 bases of the junction unmatched. Germline CDR1 is ENHRY and CDR2 is SYGVKD. The DNA of the CDR3 is TGTGCCATCAGCAGGACTAGCGGGGGGGTTGGAAATGAGCAGTTCTTC. It yields the protein CAISRTSGGVGNEQFF.

This chain joins TRBV6-6 and TRBJ2-1, with D unresolved. The V gene lost 5 bases and the J gene lost 7 bases, with 6 bases spanning the gap. The CDR3 sequence is 11 residues long. Germline CDR1 reads MNHNY; CDR2 reads SVGAGI (reference sequence). CDR3 nucleotides: TGTGCCAGCAGTCAACTTAATGAGCAGTTCTTC. It yields the protein CASSQLNEQFF.

The chain carries TRBV5-6 and TRBJ2-1, with D possibly TRBD1 on 6 matching bases. Per germline, CDR1 SGHDT and CDR2 YYEEEE. Trimming pared 4 bases from V and 3 bases from J, leaving 17 bases between. This CDR3 has 16 amino acids. The CDR3 DNA reads as TGTGCCAGCAGCATACCAACAGGGATTTACTACAATGAGCAGTTCTTC. This encodes CASSIPTGIYYNEQFF.

This clone was found once. J is TRBJ1-4 and V is TRBV25-1; 9 bases align to TRBD1. Germline V gene data show CDR1 as MGHDK and CDR2 as SYGVNS. This CDR3 contains 15 residues. V lost 4 bases and J lost 4; bases outside the gene matches: 4. Here the CDR3 DNA reads TGTGCCAGCAGTGCACAGGGGGCCGGTAATGAAAAACTGTTTTTT. This codes for CASSAQGAGNEKLFF.

The chain employs TRBV5-1 and TRBJ1-2, with 8 nucleotides matching TRBD1. V trimming: 1 base; J trimming: 4 bases; junction bases outside the gene matches: 6. This CDR3 has 15 residues. CDR1 is SGHRS and CDR2 is YFSETQ in the germline V gene. CDR3 DNA sequence: TGCGCCAGCAGCTTGATCCAGGGGGCCGGCTATGGCTACACCTTC. It is translated as CASSLIQGAGYGYTF. Full variable domain (rest looked up from reference TRBV5-1 and TRBJ1-2): KAGVTQTPRYLIKTRGQQVTLSCSPISGHRSVSWYQQTPGQGLQFLFEYFSETQRNKGNFPGRFSGRQFSNSRSEMNVSTLELGDSALYLCASSLIQGAGYGYTFGSGTRLTVV.

The CDR3 DNA reads as TGTGCCAGCAGCCGGGGGTTTAAAGAAAAACTGTTTTTT. This codes for CASSRGFKEKLFF. The chain has TRBV7-9 and TRBJ1-4; D may be TRBD1 (5 bases). Looked up from germline, CDR1 is SEHNR and CDR2 is FQNEAQ (reference sequence). CDR3 length equals 13 residues. V was shortened by 5 bases and J by 8 bases, with 12 bases between the two germline ends.